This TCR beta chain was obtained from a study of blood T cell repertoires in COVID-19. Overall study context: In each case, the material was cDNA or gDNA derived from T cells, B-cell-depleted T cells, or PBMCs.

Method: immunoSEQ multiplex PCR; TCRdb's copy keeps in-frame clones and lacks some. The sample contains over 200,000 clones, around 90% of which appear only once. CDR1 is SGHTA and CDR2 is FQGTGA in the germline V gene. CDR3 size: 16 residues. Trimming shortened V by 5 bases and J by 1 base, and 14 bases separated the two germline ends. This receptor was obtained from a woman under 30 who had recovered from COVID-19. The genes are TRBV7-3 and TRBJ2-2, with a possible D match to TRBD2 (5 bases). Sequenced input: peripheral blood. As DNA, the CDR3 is TGTGCCAGCAGCCCGGGCCCTGCGGGGAACACCGGGGAGCTGTTTTTT. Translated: CASSPGPAGNTGELFF.